This TCR beta chain stems from a study of neurological immune-mediated disorders. Findings of the study overall: Private repertoires in all groups were suggested by the absence of shared CDR3 amino acid sequences among expanded clones across subjects.

The team produced cDNA through 5'RACE using 10-nucleotide random UMIs. TCRdb ran MiXCR on the 5' RACE reads and lists one entry per CDR3 protein. This table has tens of thousands of distinct CDR3 sequences, 17% appearing once. The sample holds many counts of this clonotype. Its target is unknown. CDR3 length equals 15 residues. Trimming removed 7 bases from V and 4 bases from J; junction bases left unmatched: 12. Germline loops: CDR1 SGHTA, CDR2 FQGNSA. V usage is TRBV7-2 and J usage is TRBJ2-5; 7 bases fit TRBD1. This sequence originates from a woman in her forties in good health. Sequenced input: PBMCs. This CDR3 is CASTPLTGVRETQYF. The CDR3 nucleotides read TGTGCCAGCACCCCGTTAACAGGGGTCAGAGAGACCCAGTACTTC.